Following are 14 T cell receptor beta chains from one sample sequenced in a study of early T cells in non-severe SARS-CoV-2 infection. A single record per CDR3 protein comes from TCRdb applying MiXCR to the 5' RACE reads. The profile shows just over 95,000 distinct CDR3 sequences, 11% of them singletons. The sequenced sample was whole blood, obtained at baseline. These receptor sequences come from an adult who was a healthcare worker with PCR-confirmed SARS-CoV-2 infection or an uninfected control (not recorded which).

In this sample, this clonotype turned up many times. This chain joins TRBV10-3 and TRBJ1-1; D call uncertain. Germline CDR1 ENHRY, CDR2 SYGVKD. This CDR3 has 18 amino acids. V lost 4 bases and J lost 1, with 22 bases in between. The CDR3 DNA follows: TGTGCCATCAGTGCTGCCATAGGGAGTCCCCCAGGGAACACTGAAGCTTTCTTT. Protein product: CAISAAIGSPPGNTEAFF.

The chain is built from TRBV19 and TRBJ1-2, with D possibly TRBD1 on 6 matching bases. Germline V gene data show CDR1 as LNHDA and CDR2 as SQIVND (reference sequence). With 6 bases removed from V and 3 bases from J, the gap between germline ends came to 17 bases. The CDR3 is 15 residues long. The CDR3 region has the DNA TGTGCCAGTAGCCCTGGACAGTTTAGATACTATGGCTACACCTTC. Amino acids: CASSPGQFRYYGYTF.

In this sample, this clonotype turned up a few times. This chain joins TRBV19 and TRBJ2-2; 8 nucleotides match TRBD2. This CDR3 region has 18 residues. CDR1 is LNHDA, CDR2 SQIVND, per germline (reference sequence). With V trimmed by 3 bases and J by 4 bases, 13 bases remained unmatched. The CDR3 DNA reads TGTGCCAGTAGTATCTCAGCGGGAGACCTTCTGGGCACCGGGGAGCTGTTTTTT. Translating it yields CASSISAGDLLGTGELFF. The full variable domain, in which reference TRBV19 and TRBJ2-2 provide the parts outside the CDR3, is DGGITQSPKYLFRKEGQNVTLSCEQNLNHDAMYWYRQDPGQGLRLIYYSQIVNDFQKGDIAEGYSVSREKKESFPLTVTSAQKNPTAFYLCASSISAGDLLGTGELFFGEGSRLTVL.

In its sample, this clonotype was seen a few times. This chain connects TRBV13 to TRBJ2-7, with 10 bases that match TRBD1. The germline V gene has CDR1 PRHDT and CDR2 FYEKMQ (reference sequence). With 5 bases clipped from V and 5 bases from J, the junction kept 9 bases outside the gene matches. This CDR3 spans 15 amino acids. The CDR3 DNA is TGTGCCAGCAGCAGTGCCGGGACAGGGGTTGACGAGCAGTACTTC. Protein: CASSSAGTGVDEQYF.

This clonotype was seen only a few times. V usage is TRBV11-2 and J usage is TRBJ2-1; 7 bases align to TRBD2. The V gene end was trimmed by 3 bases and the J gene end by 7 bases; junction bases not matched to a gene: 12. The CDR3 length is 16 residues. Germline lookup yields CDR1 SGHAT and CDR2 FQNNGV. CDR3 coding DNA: TGTGCCAGCAGCTTGGACTACGCGGGGGAACTAAATGAGCAGTTCTTC. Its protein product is CASSLDYAGELNEQFF.

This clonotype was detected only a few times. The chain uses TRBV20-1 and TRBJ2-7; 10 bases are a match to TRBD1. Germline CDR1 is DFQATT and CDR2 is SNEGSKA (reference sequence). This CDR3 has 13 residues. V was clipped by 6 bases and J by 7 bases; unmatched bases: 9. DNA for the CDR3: TGCAGTGCCACTGACAGGGGGCACGGGGAGCAGTACTTC. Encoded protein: CSATDRGHGEQYF.

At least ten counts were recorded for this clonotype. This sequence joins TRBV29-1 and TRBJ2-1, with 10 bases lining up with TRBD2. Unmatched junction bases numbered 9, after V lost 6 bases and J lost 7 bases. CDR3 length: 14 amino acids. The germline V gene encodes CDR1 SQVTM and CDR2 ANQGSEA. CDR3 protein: CSVEREGLRNEQFF. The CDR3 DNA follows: TGCAGCGTGGAGCGGGAGGGCCTCAGGAATGAGCAGTTCTTC.

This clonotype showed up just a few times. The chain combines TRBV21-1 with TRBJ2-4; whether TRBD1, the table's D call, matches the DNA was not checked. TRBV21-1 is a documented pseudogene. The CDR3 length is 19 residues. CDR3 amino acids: CASSKREERGSSSKNIQYF. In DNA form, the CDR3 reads TGTGCCAGCAGCAAAAGAGAGGAAAGGGGATCCTCGTCCAAAAACATTCAGTACTTC.

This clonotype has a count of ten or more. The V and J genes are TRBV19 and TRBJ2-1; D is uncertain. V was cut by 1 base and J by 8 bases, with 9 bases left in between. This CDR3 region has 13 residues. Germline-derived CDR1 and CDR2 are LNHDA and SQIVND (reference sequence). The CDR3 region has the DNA TGTGCCAGTAGTATAGTACCCGGCCATGAGCAGTTCTTC. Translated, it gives CASSIVPGHEQFF.

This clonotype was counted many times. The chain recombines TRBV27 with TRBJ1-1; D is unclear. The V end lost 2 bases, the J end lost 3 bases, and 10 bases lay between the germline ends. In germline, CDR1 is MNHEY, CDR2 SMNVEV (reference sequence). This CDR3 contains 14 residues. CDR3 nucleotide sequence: TGTGCCAGCAGTTTAGGCAGGCGGTACACTGAAGCTTTCTTT. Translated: CASSLGRRYTEAFF.

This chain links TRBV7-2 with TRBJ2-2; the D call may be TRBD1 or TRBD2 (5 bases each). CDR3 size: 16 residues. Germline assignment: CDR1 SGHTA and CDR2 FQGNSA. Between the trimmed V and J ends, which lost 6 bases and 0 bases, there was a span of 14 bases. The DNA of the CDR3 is TGTGCCAGCAGACAGAGAGGGACGACGAACACCGGGGAGCTGTTTTTT. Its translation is CASRQRGTTNTGELFF.

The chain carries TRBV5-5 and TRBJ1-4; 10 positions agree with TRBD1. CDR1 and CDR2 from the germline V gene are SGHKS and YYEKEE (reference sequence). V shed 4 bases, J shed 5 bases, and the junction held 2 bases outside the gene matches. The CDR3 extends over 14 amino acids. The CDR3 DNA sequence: TGTGCCAGCAGCCCGACAGGGGGCAATGAAAAACTGTTTTTT. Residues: CASSPTGGNEKLFF.

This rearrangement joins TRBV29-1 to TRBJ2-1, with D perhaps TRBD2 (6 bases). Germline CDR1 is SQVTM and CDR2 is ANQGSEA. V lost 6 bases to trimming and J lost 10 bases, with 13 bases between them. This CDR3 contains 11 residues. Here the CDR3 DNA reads TGCAGCGTCCTACTAGCTAGCGAGCAGTTCTTC. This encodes CSVLLASEQFF.

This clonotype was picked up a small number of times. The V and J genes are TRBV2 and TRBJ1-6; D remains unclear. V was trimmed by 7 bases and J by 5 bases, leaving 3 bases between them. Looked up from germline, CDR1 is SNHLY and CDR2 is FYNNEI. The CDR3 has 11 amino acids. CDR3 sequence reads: CASKHNSPLHF. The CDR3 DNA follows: TGTGCCAGCAAACATAATTCACCCCTCCACTTT.